This T cell receptor beta chain derives from a study of cytomegalovirus exposure and HLA in healthy donors. Study-level background: Some 85 million unique TCRs from HLA-typed donors were held in an early data release. Overall study results and limits: The authors later found TCR association rates varying by HLA locus, with DRB1 most and HLA-C fewest. Some TCR beta chains (roughly 160 of them) were listed as cytomegalovirus-associated.

To note about this clone: Its target is not known.

The V gene's germline CDR1 is MNHEY and CDR2 SVGAGI. This CDR3 has 14 residues. The V end was cut by 2 bases, the J end by 6 bases, with 11 bases between. The PCR used 60 Vbeta and 13 Jbeta primers. The repertoire was sequenced with immunoSEQ multiplex PCR; TCRdb's copy has only in-frame clones and lacks some. Counted here are about 140,000 clones, approximately 81% occurring once; the ten biggest clones make up approximately 2.7%. This chain joins TRBV6-5 and TRBJ1-5; D gene uncertain. Material: PBMCs. The TCR was taken from a boy between 2 and 10 years old in good health and CMV-seronegative. This chain's CDR3 is CASSYEQSGQPQHF. In DNA, the CDR3 is TGTGCCAGCAGTTACGAACAGAGCGGTCAGCCCCAGCATTTT.